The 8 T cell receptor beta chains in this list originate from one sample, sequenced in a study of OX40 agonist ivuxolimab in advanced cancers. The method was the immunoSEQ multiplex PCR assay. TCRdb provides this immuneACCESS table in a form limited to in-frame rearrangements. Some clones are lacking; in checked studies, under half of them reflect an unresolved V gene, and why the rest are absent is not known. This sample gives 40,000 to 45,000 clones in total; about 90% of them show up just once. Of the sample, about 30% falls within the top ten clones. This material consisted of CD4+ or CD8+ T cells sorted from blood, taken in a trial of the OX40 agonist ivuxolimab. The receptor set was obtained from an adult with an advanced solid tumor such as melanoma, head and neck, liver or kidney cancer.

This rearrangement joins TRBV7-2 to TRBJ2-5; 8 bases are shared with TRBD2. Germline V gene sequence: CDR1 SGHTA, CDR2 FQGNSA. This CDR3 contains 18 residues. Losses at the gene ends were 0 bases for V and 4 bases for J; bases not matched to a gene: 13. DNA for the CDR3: TGTGCCAGCAGCTTAGCGGGATTGAGCGGGAGTTTGGCAGAGACCCAGTACTTC. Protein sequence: CASSLAGLSGSLAETQYF. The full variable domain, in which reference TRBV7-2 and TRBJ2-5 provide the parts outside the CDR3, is GAGVSQSPSNKVTEKGKDVELRCDPISGHTALYWYRQSLGQGLEFLIYFQGNSAPDKSGLPSDRFSAERTGGSVSTLTIQRTQQEDSAVYLCASSLAGLSGSLAETQYFGPGTRLLVL.

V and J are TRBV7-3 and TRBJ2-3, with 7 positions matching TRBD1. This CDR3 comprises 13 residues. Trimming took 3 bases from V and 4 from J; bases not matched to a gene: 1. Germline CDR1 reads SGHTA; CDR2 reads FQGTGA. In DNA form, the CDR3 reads TGTGCCAGCAGCTTCGGGACAGCAGATACGCAGTATTTT. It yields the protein CASSFGTADTQYF.

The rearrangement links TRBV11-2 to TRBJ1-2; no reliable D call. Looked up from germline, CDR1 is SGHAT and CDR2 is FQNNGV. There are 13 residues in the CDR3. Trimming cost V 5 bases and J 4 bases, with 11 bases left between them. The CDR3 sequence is CASSPSQLYGYTF. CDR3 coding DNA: TGTGCCAGCAGCCCGTCTCAACTCTATGGCTACACCTTC.

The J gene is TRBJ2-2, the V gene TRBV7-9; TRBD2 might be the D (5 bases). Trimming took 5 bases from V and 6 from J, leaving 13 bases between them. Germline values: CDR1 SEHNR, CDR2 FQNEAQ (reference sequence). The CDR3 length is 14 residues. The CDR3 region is CASSREGLAGELFF. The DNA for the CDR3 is TGTGCCAGCAGCCGGGAAGGGTTGGCCGGGGAGCTGTTTTTT.

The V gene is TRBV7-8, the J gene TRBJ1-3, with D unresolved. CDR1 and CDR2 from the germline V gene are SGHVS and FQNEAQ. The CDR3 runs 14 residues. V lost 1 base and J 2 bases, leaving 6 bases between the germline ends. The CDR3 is CASSLVGAGNTIYF. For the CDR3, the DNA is TGTGCCAGCAGCTTAGTGGGAGCTGGAAACACCATATATTTT.

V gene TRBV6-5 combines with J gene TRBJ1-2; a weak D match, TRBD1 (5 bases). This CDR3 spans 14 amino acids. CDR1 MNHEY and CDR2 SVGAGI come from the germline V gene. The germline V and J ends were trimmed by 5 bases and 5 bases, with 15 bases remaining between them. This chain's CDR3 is CASSTGWGSYGYTF. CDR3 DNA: TGTGCCAGCAGTACAGGTTGGGGATCATATGGCTACACCTTC.

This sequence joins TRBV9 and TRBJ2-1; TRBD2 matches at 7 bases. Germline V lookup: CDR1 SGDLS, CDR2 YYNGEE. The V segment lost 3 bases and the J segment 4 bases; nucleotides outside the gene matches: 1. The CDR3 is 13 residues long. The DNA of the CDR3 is TGTGCCAGCAGCGGGGAGGGGTACAATGAGCAGTTCTTC. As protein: CASSGEGYNEQFF. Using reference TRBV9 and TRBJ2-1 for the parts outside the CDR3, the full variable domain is DSGVTQTPKHLITATGQRVTLRCSPRSGDLSVYWYQQSLDQGLQFLIQYYNGEERAKGNILERFSAQQFPDLHSELNLSSLELGDSALYFCASSGEGYNEQFFGPGTRLTVL.

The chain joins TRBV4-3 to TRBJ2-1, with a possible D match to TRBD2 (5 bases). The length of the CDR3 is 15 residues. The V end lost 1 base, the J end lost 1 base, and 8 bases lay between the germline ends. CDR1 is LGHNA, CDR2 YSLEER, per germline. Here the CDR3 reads CASSQAGDSYNEQFF. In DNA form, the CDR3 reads TGCGCCAGCAGCCAAGCCGGGGATTCCTACAATGAGCAGTTCTTC.